These T cell receptor beta chains were read from a single sample in a study of shared clonotypes between healthy human individuals. The repertoire was sequenced with immunoSEQ multiplex PCR; TCRdb's copy has only in-frame clones and lacks some. This sample has around 1.4 million clones, with about 98.5% found just once. Input material: naive CD4+ T cells sorted from blood. The origin of the receptors is a young man in good health. The CDR3 runs from the conserved cysteine through the conserved F or W. D genes are given only for firm matches. Rows may omit the clone size; those that give it use once, few, many or a size class.

CDR3 protein	CDR3 DNA	V gene	D gene	J gene	clone size
CASSPPGLYNEQFF	TGTGCCAGCAGCCCACCAGGACTCTACAATGAGCAGTTCTTC	TRBV7-3	NA	TRBJ2-1	once
CASTRTGPDYGYTF	TGTGCCAGTACAAGGACAGGGCCGGACTATGGCTACACCTTC	TRBV19	TRBD1	TRBJ1-2	NA
CASSPGTANQETQYF	TGTGCCAGCAGCCCCGGGACAGCCAACCAAGAGACCCAGTACTTC	TRBV5-6	TRBD1	TRBJ2-5	NA
CSAASVQETQYF	TGCAGCGCCGCTAGCGTTCAAGAGACCCAGTACTTC	TRBV29-1	NA	TRBJ2-5	NA
CATREAVWGELFF	TGTGCAACCAGGGAAGCTGTATGGGGGGAGCTGTTTTTT	TRBV6-5	NA	TRBJ2-2	NA
CASSLGGLGFDEQFF	TGTGCCAGCAGCTTGGGGGGTCTAGGGTTCGATGAGCAGTTCTTC	TRBV11-3	NA	TRBJ2-1	NA
CASSLVVVKNIQYF	TGTGCCAGCAGCTTGGTAGTAGTCAAAAACATTCAGTACTTC	TRBV5-6	NA	TRBJ2-4	NA
CASSQVGPGHGAGYTF	TGCGCCAGCAGCCAAGTTGGGCCGGGACATGGCGCCGGCTACACCTTC	TRBV4-3	NA	TRBJ1-2	NA
CASSTSGTSDTQYF	TGTGCCAGCAGTACTAGCGGGACCTCAGATACGCAGTATTTT	TRBV28	TRBD2	TRBJ2-3	NA
CASSEVAF	TGTGCCAGCAGCGAAGTGGCCTTC	TRBV7-9	NA	TRBJ1-2	once
CASCGRLAGTGELFF	TGTGCCAGCTGTGGCCGACTAGCGGGGACCGGGGAGCTGTTTTTT	TRBV19	TRBD2	TRBJ2-2	NA
CASSVDGRLSGNTIYF	TGTGCCAGCAGCGTCGACGGACGGCTCTCTGGAAACACCATATATTTT	TRBV9	NA	TRBJ1-3	NA
CASSLREVRTDTQYF	TGTGCCAGTAGTCTCCGTGAGGTTCGCACAGATACGCAGTATTTT	TRBV19	NA	TRBJ2-3	NA
CASSISGANVLTF	TGTGCCAGCAGCATATCTGGGGCCAACGTCCTGACTTTC	TRBV14	NA	TRBJ2-6	NA
CASRAGGPYEQYF	TGTGCCAGCAGAGCGGGAGGGCCGTACGAGCAGTACTTC	TRBV2	TRBD2	TRBJ2-7	NA
CASSLLQGLGTDTQYF	TGTGCCAGCAGCTTATTACAGGGGCTCGGCACAGATACGCAGTATTTT	TRBV7-9	TRBD1	TRBJ2-3	NA
CASSPQGDTEAFF	TGTGCCAGCAGCCCACAGGGGGACACTGAAGCTTTCTTT	TRBV7-9	TRBD1	TRBJ1-1	NA
CASSISPQGYGYTF	TGTGCCAGTAGTATATCCCCCCAGGGATATGGCTACACCTTC	TRBV19	NA	TRBJ1-2	NA
CSVARGGGFEQFF	TGCAGCGTTGCTAGAGGGGGCGGATTTGAGCAGTTCTTC	TRBV29-1	TRBD1	TRBJ2-1	once
CASSFHQETQYF	TGTGCCAGCAGCTTCCACCAAGAGACCCAGTACTTC	TRBV7-2	NA	TRBJ2-5	NA
CASSLSGENIQYF	TGTGCCAGCAGCTTAAGTGGGGAAAACATTCAGTACTTC	TRBV11-2	NA	TRBJ2-4	NA
CASSILARYTDTQYF	TGTGCCAGCAGTATACTAGCGAGATACACAGATACGCAGTATTTT	TRBV6-5	TRBD2	TRBJ2-3	NA
CASSQGDRNIQYF	TGCGCCAGCAGCCAAGGGGACAGAAACATTCAGTACTTC	TRBV4-3	TRBD1	TRBJ2-4	NA
CASSFPDRVNQPQHF	TGTGCCAGCAGTTTTCCGGACAGGGTCAATCAGCCCCAGCATTTT	TRBV28	TRBD1	TRBJ1-5	NA
CASSRDRGDGYTF	TGCGCCAGCAGCCGGGACAGGGGTGATGGCTACACCTTC	TRBV5-1	TRBD1	TRBJ1-2	NA
CASSLLRGFNEQFF	TGTGCCAGCAGTTTATTGCGAGGGTTCAATGAGCAGTTCTTC	TRBV27	NA	TRBJ2-1	NA
CSVEDPYEQYF	TGCAGCGTTGAAGATCCCTACGAGCAGTACTTC	TRBV29-1	NA	TRBJ2-7	NA
CASSLSRFDQPQHF	TGTGCCAGCAGCTTAAGTCGGTTCGATCAGCCCCAGCATTTT	TRBV7-8	NA	TRBJ1-5	NA
CASSSRTGPDLYF	TGTGCCAGCAGTTCTAGGACAGGGCCGGACCTGTACTTC	TRBV28	TRBD1	TRBJ2-7	once
CSARDSPEQFF	TGCAGTGCTAGAGATTCGCCTGAGCAGTTCTTC	TRBV20-1	NA	TRBJ2-1	once
CASSSRGRTDTQYF	TGTGCCAGCAGTTCAAGGGGGAGAACAGATACGCAGTATTTT	TRBV27	NA	TRBJ2-3	NA